A single T cell receptor (beta chain) is shown here with its context. What it binds is unknown. The source of the sample is a study of beta chain features in type 1 diabetes. Overall study context: Summed over all samples, the examined sorted cells came to 95 million to 120 million.

The sequenced template was cDNA made from the entire isolated RNA. The data were produced by immunoSEQ multiplex PCR, yet TCRdb's version contains in-frame clones alone and is incomplete. Of roughly 100,000 clones listed, 25% to 35% were seen once; the top ten hold 0.5% to 0.6%. The CDR3 is 15 residues long. The V gene lost 2 bases and the J gene lost 4 bases, with 11 bases spanning the gap. Germline loops: CDR1 MDHEN, CDR2 SYDVKM. General study points: Shortening that was moderate but significant affected the TCRB CDR3s of Type 1 diabetes patients in all four CD4+ subsets. In cDNA sequencing, cells with high TCR expression could be over-represented. Lower insertion and higher deletion counts appeared at VDJ junctions in type 1 diabetes patients. Equally in patients and controls, PCR might preferentially amplify shorter templates.

The V call is TRBV28, the J call TRBJ2-2; tentatively, D is TRBD1 (5 bases). The source of this sequence is a woman between 18 and 29 years old with type 1 diabetes. The sequenced sample consisted of central memory CD4+ T cells from blood. CDR3: CASSLGAGVTGELFF. The CDR3 coding sequence is TGTGCCAGCAGTTTAGGGGCAGGAGTCACCGGGGAGCTGTTTTTT.